Presented here are 29 T cell receptor beta chains from one specimen sequenced in a study of blood T cell repertoires in COVID-19. The assay was immunoSEQ multiplex PCR, and TCRdb's table has in-frame clones only and misses some. This table holds about 200,000 clones, 70% to 80% found once. Sequencing input: peripheral blood. These receptors all stem from a woman aged 40 to 50 with COVID-19, enrolled during active disease.

The sample holds a few counts of this clone. This sequence joins TRBV2 and TRBJ1-4; TRBD1 matches at 9 bases. Germline V lookup: CDR1 SNHLY, CDR2 FYNNEI. CDR3 size: 13 residues. Germline trimming cut 7 bases from V and 7 bases from J; bases unmatched to any gene: 4. The CDR3 loop is CASTGTGFEKLFF. CDR3 DNA: TGTGCCAGCACAGGGACAGGGTTTGAAAAACTGTTTTTT.

V and J are TRBV7-8 and TRBJ2-5, with TRBD2 matching over 8 bases. CDR1 is SGHVS and CDR2 is FQNEAQ in the germline V gene. The CDR3 consists of 14 residues. The J segment lost 4 bases and the V segment lost 4 bases, leaving 5 bases of the junction unmatched. CDR3 nucleotides: TGTGCCAGCAGCTCAAATCTAGCGGGAGAGACCCAGTACTTC. Translating it yields CASSSNLAGETQYF.

This clone has a single count. This rearrangement joins TRBV27 to TRBJ2-7; D might be TRBD2 (7 bases). This CDR3 is built from 16 residues. CDR1 is MNHEY, CDR2 SMNVEV, per germline (reference sequence). Trimming cost V 5 bases and J 7 bases, with 24 bases left between them. The CDR3 nucleotides are TGTGCCAGCAGTCCGCAATTTGGGAGGGGGATTCGGGAGCAGTACTTC. It specifies CASSPQFGRGIREQYF.

The rearrangement joins TRBV14 to TRBJ1-1, with D perhaps TRBD1 (6 bases). Trimming cost V 0 bases and J 3 bases, with 20 bases left between them. CDR1 and CDR2 (germline): SGHDN, FVKESK. This CDR3 comprises 18 residues. Here the CDR3 DNA reads TGTGCCAGCAGCCAAGAGGTGGCCCCCAACAGGGCAGACACTGAAGCTTTCTTT. Its protein product is CASSQEVAPNRADTEAFF.

The V gene is TRBV4-2, the J gene TRBJ2-1; 10 nucleotides align to TRBD2. The CDR3 is 15 amino acids. Germline V lookup: CDR1 LGHNA, CDR2 YNFKEQ. The V gene end was trimmed by 0 bases and the J gene end by 10 bases; junction bases not matched to a gene: 6. CDR3 region: CASSQEGLAGVEQFF. Written as DNA, the CDR3 is TGTGCCAGCAGCCAAGAAGGGCTAGCGGGAGTGGAGCAGTTCTTC.

This clone was found a few times. V usage is TRBV5-1 and J usage is TRBJ1-4; weak D call: TRBD1 (6 bases). V was cut by 4 bases and J by 8 bases, with 9 bases left in between. CDR3 length equals 12 residues. Germline V CDR1 and CDR2: SGHRS, YFSETQ. The CDR3 sequence is CASSGGAEKLFF. CDR3 nucleotide sequence: TGCGCCAGCAGCGGGGGCGCCGAAAAACTGTTTTTT.

The chain recombines TRBV7-7 with TRBJ2-3, with D tentatively TRBD2 (6 bases). CDR1 SSHAT and CDR2 FNYEAQ come from the germline V gene (reference sequence). The CDR3 runs to 16 residues. Between the trimmed V and J ends, which lost 5 bases and 1 base, there was a span of 16 bases. The CDR3, as DNA: TGTGCCAGCAGCCTTAGCGGAGTCTCTGGCACAGATACGCAGTATTTT. It codes for CASSLSGVSGTDTQYF.

This sequence joins TRBV5-1 and TRBJ2-7; 7 positions match TRBD1. The CDR3 consists of 14 residues. The germline V gene has CDR1 SGHRS and CDR2 YFSETQ. V lost 3 bases to trimming and J lost 7 bases; unmatched junction nucleotides: 10. CDR3 protein: CASSSDRAMGEQYF. The CDR3, as DNA: TGCGCCAGCAGCTCCGACAGGGCAATGGGGGAGCAGTACTTC.

The rearrangement uses TRBV24-1 and TRBJ1-1; 8 nucleotides agree with TRBD1. V was clipped by 3 bases and J by 0 bases; unmatched bases: 11. The germline V gene encodes CDR1 KGHDR and CDR2 SFDVKD. The CDR3 covers 18 residues. The CDR3 protein is CATSDAQPGQDLNTEAFF. CDR3 nucleotide sequence: TGTGCCACCAGTGATGCTCAACCGGGACAGGACTTGAACACTGAAGCTTTCTTT.

CDR3 bases: TGTGCCAGCAGTTTGGCTAGCGGGGGGAAAGACTTCCTGACTTTC. Translated, it gives CASSLASGGKDFLTF. This chain uses TRBV28 with TRBJ2-6; 11 bases match TRBD2. The CDR3 is 15 residues long. The J segment lost 14 bases and the V segment lost 3 bases, leaving 9 bases of the junction unmatched. From germline, CDR1 is MDHEN and CDR2 SYDVKM.

A word on this clone: Other DNA sequences in the same sample also yield this CDR3. The chain uses TRBV18 and TRBJ2-7, with TRBD2 matching 7 bases. Germline V CDR1 and CDR2: KGHSH, LQKENI. The CDR3 covers 13 residues. Trimming cost V 1 base and J 6 bases; bases outside gene matches: 3. This CDR3 is CASSPRGGGEQYF. In nucleotides, the CDR3 is TGTGCCAGCTCACCACGTGGGGGGGGCGAGCAGTACTTC.

In its sample, this clone was seen a few times. The chain links TRBV13 to TRBJ2-1, with TRBD2 matching 7 bases. V dropped 1 base and J dropped 3; count of bases not matched to a gene: 9. The CDR3 runs to 17 residues. Looked up from germline, CDR1 is PRHDT and CDR2 is FYEKMQ (reference sequence). CDR3 nucleotides: TGTGCCAGCAGCTTAGCCGCGGCGCGGGGGTACTACAATGAGCAGTTCTTC. Translated: CASSLAAARGYYNEQFF.

The chain combines TRBV13 with TRBJ1-3; TRBD1 matches 8 bases. After removal of 2 bases from V and 3 bases from J, the junction contained 3 bases not matched to a gene. Per germline, CDR1 PRHDT and CDR2 FYEKMQ (reference sequence). The CDR3 is 15 amino acids. The CDR3 here is CASSLQGASGNTIYF. The CDR3 region has the DNA TGTGCCAGCAGCTTACAGGGGGCGAGTGGAAACACCATATATTTT.

The rearrangement joins TRBV6-6 to TRBJ2-7, with 8 bases lining up with TRBD2. Trimming cost V 4 bases and J 5 bases; bases outside gene matches: 7. This CDR3 is 14 amino acids long. Germline lookup yields CDR1 MNHNY and CDR2 SVGAGI (reference sequence). CDR3 sequence (DNA): TGTGCCAGCAGTTCGGGACTAGTCCCCAACGAGCAGTACTTC. Translating it yields CASSSGLVPNEQYF.

Only one count was recorded for this clone. The chain is built from TRBV5-1 and TRBJ2-7, with 8 bases fitting TRBD1. The CDR3 consists of 16 residues. The trim removed 4 bases at V and 0 bases at J, leaving 9 bases unmatched. Germline V gene data show CDR1 as SGHRS and CDR2 as YFSETQ. The CDR3 is CASSQSRQGISYEQYF. The DNA for the CDR3 is TGCGCCAGCAGCCAATCTCGACAGGGGATCTCCTACGAGCAGTACTTC.

This chain links TRBV18 with TRBJ2-2; D is undetermined. The germline gives CDR1 KGHSH, CDR2 LQKENI. This CDR3 is built from 14 residues. V shed 2 bases and J shed 9 bases, with 13 bases lying between them. CDR3 sequence: CASSPGQGIRELFF. Written as DNA, the CDR3 is TGTGCCAGCTCACCAGGGCAAGGAATCCGGGAGCTGTTTTTT.

This chain uses TRBV5-1 with TRBJ1-2, with 7 nucleotides matching TRBD1. V trimming: 8 bases; J trimming: 2 bases; junction bases outside the gene matches: 9. The CDR3 has 14 residues. Looked up from germline, CDR1 is SGHRS and CDR2 is YFSETQ. CDR3 DNA: TGCGCCAGTTCCTGGGACAGATTCAACTATGGCTACACCTTC. Encoded protein: CASSWDRFNYGYTF.

The chain has TRBV6-5 and TRBJ2-7; tentative D call: TRBD1 (6 bases). Per germline, CDR1 MNHEY and CDR2 SVGAGI. V lost 8 bases to trimming and J lost 0 bases, with 17 bases between them. The CDR3 runs 15 residues. CDR3 bases: TGTGCCAGCCGCCCCACGGGCAGGGGCTCCTACGAGCAGTACTTC. Residues: CASRPTGRGSYEQYF.

The chain couples TRBV30 to TRBJ1-2; no firm D call. V shed 5 bases and J shed 6 bases, with 7 bases lying between them. Germline V CDR1 and CDR2: GTSNPN, SVGIG (reference sequence). The length of the CDR3 is 10 residues. In DNA form, the CDR3 reads TGTGCCTGGGTTCAGAATGGCTACACCTTC. It encodes CAWVQNGYTF.

The chain couples TRBV3-1 (or the pseudogene TRBV3-2) to TRBJ2-3, with 12 bases fitting TRBD2. Germline CDR1 LGHDT, CDR2 YNNKEL (reference sequence). CDR3 length equals 15 residues. V trimming: 4 bases; J trimming: 4 bases; junction bases outside the gene matches: 3. The CDR3 DNA is TGTGCCAGCAGCCGATCTAGCGGGGGGGCAGATACGCAGTATTTT. Protein sequence: CASSRSSGGADTQYF.

The V gene is TRBV19, the J gene TRBJ2-7; D possibly corresponds to TRBD2 (5 bases). In germline, CDR1 is LNHDA, CDR2 SQIVND (reference sequence). Trimming removed 6 bases at V and 1 base at J, with 13 bases between. The CDR3 has 14 residues. The CDR3 DNA reads TGTGCCAGTAGCCCTCAAGGACTTTCCTACGAGCAGTACTTC. Translating gives CASSPQGLSYEQYF.

This clone was counted at least ten times. The chain recombines TRBV5-1 with TRBJ2-3; unclear D gene. CDR3 length: 15 amino acids. CDR1 and CDR2 from the germline V gene are SGHRS and YFSETQ. V lost 4 bases to trimming and J lost 0 bases, with 12 bases between them. CDR3 region: CASSADGASTDTQYF. The CDR3 nucleotides are TGCGCCAGCAGCGCAGACGGAGCCAGCACAGATACGCAGTATTTT.

The V gene is TRBV19, the J gene TRBJ1-5; tentative D call: TRBD1 (6 bases). Germline V CDR1 and CDR2: LNHDA, SQIVND (reference sequence). The CDR3 runs 13 residues. The germline V and J ends were trimmed by 5 bases and 7 bases, with 12 bases remaining between them. Written as DNA, the CDR3 is TGTGCCAGTAGTCAGGGACACCAACAGCCCCAGCATTTT. It codes for CASSQGHQQPQHF.

This clone came up a few times. The rearrangement links TRBV6-5 to TRBJ1-2; no definite D call. The germline V and J ends were trimmed by 0 bases and 6 bases, with 8 bases remaining between them. The length of the CDR3 is 13 residues. Germline assignment: CDR1 MNHEY and CDR2 SVGAGI. Here the CDR3 reads CASSYSRHHGYTF. As DNA, the CDR3 is TGTGCCAGCAGTTACTCCAGACACCATGGCTACACCTTC.

This chain joins TRBV9 and TRBJ2-2, with D possibly being TRBD2 (5 bases). This CDR3 contains 12 residues. Germline-derived CDR1 and CDR2 are SGDLS and YYNGEE. Deletions cut 0 bases from V and 8 bases from J, with 5 bases between. CDR3 DNA: TGTGCCAGCAGCGTAGGAGGGGGGGAGCTGTTTTTT. As protein: CASSVGGGELFF.

The gene calls are TRBV4-2 and TRBJ1-5; 9 bases agree with TRBD1. Germline V gene data show CDR1 as LGHNA and CDR2 as YNFKEQ. V lost 0 bases, J lost 6 bases, and 6 bases stayed unmatched. This CDR3 has 16 amino acids. CDR3 sequence: CASSQEDRGTGQPQHF. Written as DNA, the CDR3 is TGTGCCAGCAGCCAAGAGGACAGGGGAACGGGTCAGCCCCAGCATTTT.

V is TRBV5-4 and J is TRBJ2-6, with 7 bases matching TRBD2. J gave up 1 base and V 4 bases, and 8 bases lay outside the gene matches. Germline V gives CDR1 SGHNT, CDR2 YYREEE (reference sequence). This CDR3 is 17 amino acids long. CDR3 nucleotides: TGTGCCAGCAGCGGGGTAGCGGGTGTATCTGGGGCCAACGTCCTGACTTTC. Its translation: CASSGVAGVSGANVLTF. The full variable domain, its missing parts supplied by reference TRBV5-4 and TRBJ2-6, is ETGVTQSPTHLIKTRGQQVTLRCSSQSGHNTVSWYQQALGQGPQFIFQYYREEENGRGNFPPRFSGLQFPNYSSELNVNALELDDSALYLCASSGVAGVSGANVLTFGAGSRLTVL.

The chain recombines TRBV29-1 with TRBJ2-7, with a weak D call TRBD1 (5 bases). Trimming took 3 bases from V and 4 from J, leaving 13 bases between them. Per germline, CDR1 SQVTM and CDR2 ANQGSEA. The CDR3 is made up of 13 amino acids. Here the CDR3 DNA reads TGCAGCGTTGAGGGGCGCAGGGCGTACGAGCAGTACTTC. This gives the protein CSVEGRRAYEQYF.

This clone turned up a few times. The chain employs TRBV3-1 (or the pseudogene TRBV3-2) and TRBJ1-5; D possibly corresponds to TRBD1 (6 bases). Trimming pared 3 bases from V and 5 bases from J, leaving 14 bases between. Germline-derived CDR1 and CDR2 are LGHDT and YNNKEL (reference sequence). The CDR3 length is 15 residues. CDR3: CASSQSLTGHQPQHF. In DNA form, the CDR3 reads TGTGCCAGCAGCCAGAGTCTGACAGGTCATCAGCCCCAGCATTTT.